Given below is one TCR beta chain in context. V was pared by 2 bases and J by 4 bases, with 3 bases of the junction left unmatched. CDR3 length: 14 amino acids. CDR1 and CDR2 from the germline V gene are SGHDT and YYEEEE. The sample is drawn from a study of T cell responses to AZD1222 COVID-19 vaccine. Assay used: immunoSEQ multiplex PCR; TCRdb lists only in-frame clones, some missing. There are about 150,000 clones in the sample; approximately 91% occur only once, and approximately 1.5% lies in the top ten. This chain joins TRBV5-6 and TRBJ2-7; 10 nucleotides align to TRBD2. This receptor was identified in an adult who received the AZD1222 COVID-19 vaccine. Sequences were derived from peripheral blood, sampled 28 days after the second AZD1222 dose. The CDR3 DNA sequence: TGTGCCAGCAGCTTCGCTAGCGGGAGTTACGAGCAGTACTTC. It yields the protein CASSFASGSYEQYF.